The TCR beta chain described here comes from a study of metastatic and nonmetastatic thyroid tumors. Overall study context: Patients with malignant and benign thyroid disease provided blood and tumor or nodule tissue, whose repertoires were compared. General observations from the study: TCR beta diversity was reportedly significantly higher in malignant thyroid tumors than benign nodules, in blood and tumor.

This clone occurred a few times. Its specificity is not known. V gave up 5 bases and J gave up 6 bases, with 14 bases separating them. The CDR3 is made up of 15 amino acids. Looked up from germline, CDR1 is SGHAT and CDR2 is FQNNGV. Before thyroid surgery, none of the patients had received any treatment. TCRdb reprocessed the PCR reads via MiXCR. Found here are 15,000 to 20,000 clones, over 20% of them singletons; the top ten hold about 7.4%. What was sequenced was adjacent normal tissue. The receptor was isolated from a female donor with papillary thyroid cancer or a benign thyroid nodule (not recorded which). Some clones in this sample may be carry-over from other donors' samples. The chain is built from TRBV11-2 and TRBJ1-6; D possibly corresponds to TRBD1 (5 bases). CDR3 in DNA: TGTGCCAGCAGCCCCTGGGGACGAACTAATTCACCCCTCCACTTT. It encodes CASSPWGRTNSPLHF.